The clone carrying this T cell receptor beta chain has a count of ten or more. This sample was taken from a study of T cells of healthy individuals. The CDR3 is 15 amino acids. Germline V gene data show CDR1 as SGHDN and CDR2 as FVKESK. The V segment lost 3 bases and the J segment 2 bases; nucleotides outside the gene matches: 7. TCRdb reprocessed the 5' RACE reads via MiXCR and lists one record per CDR3 protein. This sample has about 82,000 distinct CDR3 sequences, with approximately 4.7% found just once. This clonotype was obtained from a female donor in good health. V is TRBV14 and J is TRBJ2-7; TRBD1 matches at 7 bases. The CDR3 DNA is TGTGCCAGCAGCCAGGGACAGTCTCACACCTACGAGCAGTACTTC. Amino acids: CASSQGQSHTYEQYF. The full variable domain, rest sourced from reference TRBV14 and TRBJ2-7, is EAGVTQFPSHSVIEKGQTVTLRCDPISGHDNLYWYRRVMGKEIKFLLHFVKESKQDESGMPNNRFLAERTGGTYSTLKVQPAELEDSGVYFCASSQGQSHTYEQYFGPGTRLTVT.